The rows below give T cell receptor beta chains drawn from one sample of a study of shared clonotypes between healthy human individuals. The assay was immunoSEQ multiplex PCR, and TCRdb's table has in-frame clones only and misses some. The data show approximately 2.1 million clones, over 90% seen once. Input material: naive CD4+ T cells from PBMCs. The receptors were gathered from a young man in good health. Some clones in this sample may be carry-over from other donors' samples. CDR3s include the opening cysteine and the closing phenylalanine or tryptophan. Each record gives: J gene, V gene, D gene, clone size, CDR3 length, CDR3 DNA, CDR3 protein. D genes are given only for firm matches. Where a row states a size, it is once, few, many or the class of an expanded clone; other rows omit it.

j_call: TRBJ2-5
v_call: TRBV5-1
d_call: TRBD2
clone_size: NA
cdr3_length: 14
cdr3_nt: TGCGCCAGCACCGTCGGGAGGGTGGGGGAGACCCAGTACTTC
cdr3_aa: CASTVGRVGETQYF

j_call: TRBJ1-1
v_call: TRBV7-9
d_call: NA
clone_size: NA
cdr3_length: 13
cdr3_nt: TGTGCCAGCAGCTTAGTGGAGGGCACTGAAGCTTTCTTT
cdr3_aa: CASSLVEGTEAFF

j_call: TRBJ2-1
v_call: TRBV6-6
d_call: NA
clone_size: NA
cdr3_length: 13
cdr3_nt: TGTGCCAGCGGCAAGTCCGGGGGAAATGAGCAGTTCTTC
cdr3_aa: CASGKSGGNEQFF

j_call: TRBJ1-1
v_call: TRBV5-6
d_call: NA
clone_size: NA
cdr3_length: 15
cdr3_nt: TGTGCCAGCAGCTTAATCCCGGGCTCGAGCACTGAAGCTTTCTTT
cdr3_aa: CASSLIPGSSTEAFF

j_call: TRBJ2-7
v_call: TRBV7-2
d_call: TRBD1
clone_size: NA
cdr3_length: 14
cdr3_nt: TGTGCCAGCAGCCCGGGGACAGGGGCCTACGAGCAGTACTTC
cdr3_aa: CASSPGTGAYEQYF

j_call: TRBJ2-5
v_call: TRBV6-6
d_call: TRBD1
clone_size: NA
cdr3_length: 15
cdr3_nt: TGTGCCAGCAACCCCCGGGACAGGGGGCAAGAGACCCAGTACTTC
cdr3_aa: CASNPRDRGQETQYF

j_call: TRBJ1-6
v_call: TRBV5-6
d_call: NA
clone_size: NA
cdr3_length: 13
cdr3_nt: TGTGCCAGCAGCTTCCAGGGGCCTTCACCCCTCCACTTT
cdr3_aa: CASSFQGPSPLHF

j_call: TRBJ2-7
v_call: TRBV11-3
d_call: TRBD2
clone_size: NA
cdr3_length: 14
cdr3_nt: TGTGCCAGCAGCCTAGGAGCGGGACCCTACGAGCAGTACTTC
cdr3_aa: CASSLGAGPYEQYF

j_call: TRBJ1-3
v_call: TRBV9
d_call: NA
clone_size: few
cdr3_length: 14
cdr3_nt: TGTGCCAGCAGCGTAATGGGCTTGGAAAACACCATATATTTT
cdr3_aa: CASSVMGLENTIYF

j_call: TRBJ1-2
v_call: TRBV19
d_call: NA
clone_size: NA
cdr3_length: 15
cdr3_nt: TGTGCCAGTAGTATTTTGGATAAGGGGCCGGGCGGCTACACCTTC
cdr3_aa: CASSILDKGPGGYTF

j_call: TRBJ2-1
v_call: TRBV28
d_call: NA
clone_size: NA
cdr3_length: 14
cdr3_nt: TGTGCCAGCAGGCGCGAGCCCTTGTGGGATGAGCAGTTCTTC
cdr3_aa: CASRREPLWDEQFF

j_call: TRBJ1-2
v_call: TRBV28
d_call: NA
clone_size: few
cdr3_length: 11
cdr3_nt: TGTGCCAGCACCCCCCGTCGGGACCACACCTTC
cdr3_aa: CASTPRRDHTF

j_call: TRBJ1-2
v_call: TRBV19
d_call: TRBD1
clone_size: NA
cdr3_length: 15
cdr3_nt: TGTGCCAGTCACTATACAGGGGATGGTGATCTTGGCTACACCTTC
cdr3_aa: CASHYTGDGDLGYTF

j_call: TRBJ2-2
v_call: TRBV18
d_call: NA
clone_size: NA
cdr3_length: 14
cdr3_nt: TGTGCCAGCTCACCACCCCAGAACACCGGGGAGCTGTTTTTT
cdr3_aa: CASSPPQNTGELFF

j_call: TRBJ2-5
v_call: TRBV7-9
d_call: NA
clone_size: NA
cdr3_length: 15
cdr3_nt: TGTGCCAGCAGCTTTAACCCGGGAAACCAAGAGACCCAGTACTTC
cdr3_aa: CASSFNPGNQETQYF

j_call: TRBJ1-2
v_call: TRBV28
d_call: NA
clone_size: NA
cdr3_length: 17
cdr3_nt: TGTGCCAGCAGTTTAATCGGTATACCCCGTCGTGGAAGTGGCTACACCTTC
cdr3_aa: CASSLIGIPRRGSGYTF

j_call: TRBJ2-3
v_call: TRBV7-2
d_call: NA
clone_size: NA
cdr3_length: 15
cdr3_nt: TGTGCCAGCAGCTTAGCCGGGACGGAACCAGATACGCAGTATTTT
cdr3_aa: CASSLAGTEPDTQYF

j_call: TRBJ2-3
v_call: TRBV5-4
d_call: NA
clone_size: NA
cdr3_length: 12
cdr3_nt: TGTGCCAGCAGCCCTGCTGCGGATACGCAGTATTTT
cdr3_aa: CASSPAADTQYF

j_call: TRBJ2-3
v_call: TRBV28
d_call: NA
clone_size: NA
cdr3_length: 13
cdr3_nt: TGTGCCAGCAGGTTGACGGCTACAGATACGCAGTATTTT
cdr3_aa: CASRLTATDTQYF

j_call: TRBJ2-7
v_call: TRBV7-8
d_call: TRBD2
clone_size: NA
cdr3_length: 17
cdr3_nt: TGTGCCAGCATCGCAACTAGCGGGAGGGCCCGAGCCTACGAGCAGTACTTC
cdr3_aa: CASIATSGRARAYEQYF

j_call: TRBJ1-3
v_call: TRBV9
d_call: NA
clone_size: few
cdr3_length: 16
cdr3_nt: TGTGCCAGCAGCGCTACAGGGACCTCCTCTGGAAACACCATATATTTT
cdr3_aa: CASSATGTSSGNTIYF

j_call: TRBJ1-1
v_call: TRBV5-1
d_call: NA
clone_size: NA
cdr3_length: 16
cdr3_nt: TGCGCCAGCAGCTCCCAACCGACCGGCTCGAACACTGAAGCTTTCTTT
cdr3_aa: CASSSQPTGSNTEAFF

j_call: TRBJ2-7
v_call: TRBV6-1
d_call: TRBD2
clone_size: NA
cdr3_length: 15
cdr3_nt: TGTGCCAGCAGTGAAAGTAGCGGGACGGCTTACGAGCAGTACTTC
cdr3_aa: CASSESSGTAYEQYF

j_call: TRBJ2-1
v_call: TRBV4-3
d_call: TRBD2
clone_size: NA
cdr3_length: 13
cdr3_nt: TGCGCCAGCAGCCGCGGGAGGTACAATGAGCAGTTCTTC
cdr3_aa: CASSRGRYNEQFF

j_call: TRBJ2-5
v_call: TRBV27
d_call: TRBD2
clone_size: NA
cdr3_length: 13
cdr3_nt: TGTGCCACACGGGCTAGCGGCCAAGAGACCCAGTACTTC
cdr3_aa: CATRASGQETQYF

j_call: TRBJ1-6
v_call: TRBV4-3
d_call: TRBD1
clone_size: once
cdr3_length: 16
cdr3_nt: TGCGCCAGCAGCCAAGAGCCGGGACAGAACATTCCACCCCTCCACTTT
cdr3_aa: CASSQEPGQNIPPLHF

j_call: TRBJ2-5
v_call: TRBV7-2
d_call: NA
clone_size: NA
cdr3_length: 12
cdr3_nt: TGTGCCAGCAGCTTAGTGGGGGAGACCCAGTACTTC
cdr3_aa: CASSLVGETQYF

j_call: TRBJ1-2
v_call: TRBV19
d_call: NA
clone_size: NA
cdr3_length: 13
cdr3_nt: TGTGCCAGTAGTGACACAGGGTACTATGGCTACACCTTC
cdr3_aa: CASSDTGYYGYTF

j_call: TRBJ2-3
v_call: TRBV15
d_call: TRBD2
clone_size: NA
cdr3_length: 17
cdr3_nt: TGTGCCACCACGACCGAGAGATCTAGCGGGAGACCAGATACGCAGTATTTT
cdr3_aa: CATTTERSSGRPDTQYF

j_call: TRBJ2-3
v_call: TRBV6-6
d_call: NA
clone_size: NA
cdr3_length: 13
cdr3_nt: TGTGCCAGCAGCTATCAAAACGCAGATACGCAGTATTTT
cdr3_aa: CASSYQNADTQYF

j_call: TRBJ1-4
v_call: TRBV14
d_call: NA
clone_size: NA
cdr3_length: 13
cdr3_nt: TGTGCCAGCAGCCTACGCCTTAGGGAAAAACTGTTTTTT
cdr3_aa: CASSLRLREKLFF

j_call: TRBJ2-3
v_call: TRBV9
d_call: TRBD2
clone_size: once
cdr3_length: 15
cdr3_nt: TGTGCCAGCAGCGCGAGCGGGGGACGCACAGATACGCAGTATTTT
cdr3_aa: CASSASGGRTDTQYF

j_call: TRBJ2-7
v_call: TRBV25-1
d_call: NA
clone_size: NA
cdr3_length: 11
cdr3_nt: TGTGCCAGCAGTCGGTCCTACGAGCAGTACTTC
cdr3_aa: CASSRSYEQYF

j_call: TRBJ2-2
v_call: TRBV7-3
d_call: NA
clone_size: NA
cdr3_length: 13
cdr3_nt: TGTGCCAGCAGCTTAACAGGGCCCGGGGAGCTGTTTTTT
cdr3_aa: CASSLTGPGELFF

j_call: TRBJ2-1
v_call: TRBV7-8
d_call: NA
clone_size: NA
cdr3_length: 16
cdr3_nt: TGTGCCAGCAGCCGGGTACAGGGTACTATTTACAATGAGCAGTTCTTC
cdr3_aa: CASSRVQGTIYNEQFF

j_call: TRBJ2-2
v_call: TRBV11-2
d_call: NA
clone_size: few
cdr3_length: 15
cdr3_nt: TGTGCCAGCAGCTTATTCCGCAGGAACACCGGGGAGCTGTTTTTT
cdr3_aa: CASSLFRRNTGELFF

j_call: TRBJ2-1
v_call: TRBV18
d_call: NA
clone_size: once
cdr3_length: 17
cdr3_nt: TGTGCCAGCTCACCTACTCCGTGGGGGAGTACCTACAATGAGCAGTTCTTC
cdr3_aa: CASSPTPWGSTYNEQFF

j_call: TRBJ2-2
v_call: TRBV5-4
d_call: TRBD1
clone_size: NA
cdr3_length: 16
cdr3_nt: TGTGCCAGCAGCCGAGGGGGGACAGGGGCCACCGGGGAGCTGTTTTTT
cdr3_aa: CASSRGGTGATGELFF

j_call: TRBJ1-2
v_call: TRBV30
d_call: NA
clone_size: NA
cdr3_length: 14
cdr3_nt: TGTGCCTGGAGTGTGGTACAGGGCCACTATGGCTACACCTTC
cdr3_aa: CAWSVVQGHYGYTF

j_call: TRBJ1-1
v_call: TRBV5-6
d_call: NA
clone_size: NA
cdr3_length: 14
cdr3_nt: TGTGCCAGCAGCTTCGACCGGGTGGACACTGAAGCTTTCTTT
cdr3_aa: CASSFDRVDTEAFF

j_call: TRBJ2-1
v_call: TRBV28
d_call: NA
clone_size: NA
cdr3_length: 14
cdr3_nt: TGTGCCAGCAGTTTGCTCGGACTCATCAATGAGCAGTTCTTC
cdr3_aa: CASSLLGLINEQFF

j_call: TRBJ2-3
v_call: TRBV11-3
d_call: NA
clone_size: NA
cdr3_length: 14
cdr3_nt: TGTGCCAGCAGCTTAGGGACTACCACAGATACGCAGTATTTT
cdr3_aa: CASSLGTTTDTQYF

j_call: TRBJ1-4
v_call: TRBV25-1
d_call: TRBD1
clone_size: NA
cdr3_length: 15
cdr3_nt: TGTGCCAGCAGCCTTCAGACAGGGAAAAATGAAAAACTGTTTTTT
cdr3_aa: CASSLQTGKNEKLFF

j_call: TRBJ1-4
v_call: TRBV5-1
d_call: NA
clone_size: NA
cdr3_length: 14
cdr3_nt: TGCGCCAGCAGCCCTGCCCCGGGGGACGAAAAACTGTTTTTT
cdr3_aa: CASSPAPGDEKLFF

j_call: TRBJ2-7
v_call: TRBV10-2
d_call: NA
clone_size: NA
cdr3_length: 14
cdr3_nt: TGCGCCAGCAGGAGGGAGCTAGGGCCCTACGAGCAGTACTTC
cdr3_aa: CASRRELGPYEQYF

j_call: TRBJ1-5
v_call: TRBV30
d_call: NA
clone_size: NA
cdr3_length: 13
cdr3_nt: TGTGCCTGGAGTGATGGACTTAATCAGCCCCAGCATTTT
cdr3_aa: CAWSDGLNQPQHF

j_call: TRBJ2-2
v_call: TRBV7-2
d_call: NA
clone_size: once
cdr3_length: 15
cdr3_nt: TGTGCCAGCAGCTTAGGACATTTCTTGGGCGGGGAGCTGTTTTTT
cdr3_aa: CASSLGHFLGGELFF